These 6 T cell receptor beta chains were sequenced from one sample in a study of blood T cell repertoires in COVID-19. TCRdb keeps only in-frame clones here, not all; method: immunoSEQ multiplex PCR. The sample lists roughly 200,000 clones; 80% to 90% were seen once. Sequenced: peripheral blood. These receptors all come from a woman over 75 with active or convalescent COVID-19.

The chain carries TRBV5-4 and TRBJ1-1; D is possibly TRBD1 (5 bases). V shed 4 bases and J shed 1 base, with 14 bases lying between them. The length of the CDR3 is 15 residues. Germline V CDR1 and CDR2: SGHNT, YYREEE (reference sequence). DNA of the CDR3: TGTGCCAGCAGCCTCCGGGACTTGGCGAACACTGAAGCTTTCTTT. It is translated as CASSLRDLANTEAFF.

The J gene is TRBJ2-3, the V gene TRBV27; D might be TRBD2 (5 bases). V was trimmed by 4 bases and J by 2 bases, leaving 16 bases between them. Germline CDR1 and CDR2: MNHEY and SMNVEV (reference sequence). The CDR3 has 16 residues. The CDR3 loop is CASSSPSGPNTDTQYF. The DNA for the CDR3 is TGTGCCAGCAGTTCCCCCAGCGGACCCAACACAGATACGCAGTATTTT.

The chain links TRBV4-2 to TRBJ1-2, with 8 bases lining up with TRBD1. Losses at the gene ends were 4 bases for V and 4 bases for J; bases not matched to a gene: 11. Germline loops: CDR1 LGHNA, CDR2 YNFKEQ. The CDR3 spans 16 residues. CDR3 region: CASSLDRGDSFYGYTF. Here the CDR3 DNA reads TGTGCCAGCAGCCTCGACAGGGGAGATTCCTTCTATGGCTACACCTTC.

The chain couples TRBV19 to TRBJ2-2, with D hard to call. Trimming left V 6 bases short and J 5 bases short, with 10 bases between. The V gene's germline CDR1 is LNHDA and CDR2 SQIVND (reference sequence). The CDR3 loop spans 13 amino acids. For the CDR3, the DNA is TGTGCCAGTAGGCAGACAACGACCGGGGAGCTGTTTTTT. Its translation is CASRQTTTGELFF.

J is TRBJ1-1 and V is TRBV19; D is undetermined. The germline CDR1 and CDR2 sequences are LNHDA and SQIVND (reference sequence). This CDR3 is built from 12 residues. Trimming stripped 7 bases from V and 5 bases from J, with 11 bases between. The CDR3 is CASISWRTEAFF. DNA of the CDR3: TGTGCCAGTATCAGTTGGAGGACTGAAGCTTTCTTT.

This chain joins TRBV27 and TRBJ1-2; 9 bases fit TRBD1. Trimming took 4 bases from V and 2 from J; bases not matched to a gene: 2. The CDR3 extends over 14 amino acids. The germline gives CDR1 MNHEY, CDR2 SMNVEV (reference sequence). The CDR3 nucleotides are TGTGCCAGCAGTTACAGGGGGCTGAACTATGGCTACACCTTC. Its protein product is CASSYRGLNYGYTF.